This section outlines one T cell receptor (beta chain) sequence together with its context. No antigen is known for it. The diagnoses drew upon clinical symptoms, serum thyroxine and TRAb, thyroid ultrasound and orbital computed tomography. Preceding any ophthalmopathy symptoms, the blood sample dates from first hyperthyroidism diagnosis. The germline gives CDR1 DFQATT, CDR2 SNEGSKA (reference sequence). J gave up 5 bases and V 0 bases, and 7 bases lay outside the gene matches. The CDR3 spans 16 residues. Researchers amplified the TCR beta CDR3 regions from RNA transcripts. TCR CDR3 underwent first-round RT-PCR with the HTBI primer set. One entry per CDR3 protein, called by TCRdb with MiXCR from the multiplex PCR reads. The sample lists 550,000 to 850,000 distinct CDR3 sequences, roughly a sixth occurring once. This record comes from a study of T cells in Graves' hyperthyroidism and ophthalmopathy. Overall study results and limits: Blood also contained most expanded thyroid clonotypes above 0.001.

This chain joins TRBV20-1 and TRBJ1-6; TRBD1 agrees at 7 bases. This TCR came from a woman aged 50 to 65 with Graves' hyperthyroidism that later progressed to Graves' ophthalmopathy. Sequences were obtained from blood. The CDR3 DNA is TGCAGTGCTAGAGACGGGACAGTCCTTCATAATTCACCCCTCCACTTT. This gives the protein CSARDGTVLHNSPLHF.